The following is a T cell receptor beta chain sequence with its context. The same CDR3 arises from other DNA sequences in this sample as well. These data originate in a study of shared clonotypes between healthy human individuals. Germline V gene lookup returns CDR1 KGHSH and CDR2 LQKENI. The V and J ends lost 2 bases and 4 bases respectively, with 8 bases between them. This CDR3 comprises 14 residues. TCRdb's table, derived via immunoSEQ multiplex PCR, lists solely in-frame clones and lacks some. This sample has 2 million to 3 million clones, with more than 90% found just once. The clonotype originates from a man aged 18-30 years in good health. Input material: naive CD4+ T cells sorted from blood. The sample's subset: CD45RA+ positively selected. This chain connects TRBV18 to TRBJ1-4, with D tentatively TRBD1 (6 bases). The CDR3 reads CASSPGGLNEKLFF. The CDR3 coding sequence is TGTGCCAGCTCACCAGGGGGGCTTAATGAAAAACTGTTTTTT.